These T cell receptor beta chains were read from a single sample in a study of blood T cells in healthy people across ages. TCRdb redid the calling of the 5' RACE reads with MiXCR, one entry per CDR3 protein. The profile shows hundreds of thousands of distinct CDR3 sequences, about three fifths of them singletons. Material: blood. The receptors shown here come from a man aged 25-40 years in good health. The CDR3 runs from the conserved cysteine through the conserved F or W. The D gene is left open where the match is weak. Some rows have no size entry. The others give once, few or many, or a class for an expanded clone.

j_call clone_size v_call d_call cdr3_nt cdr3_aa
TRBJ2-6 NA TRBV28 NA TGTGCCAGCAGTTTACTGAGGGACTCTGGGGCCAACGTCCTGACTTTC CASSLLRDSGANVLTF
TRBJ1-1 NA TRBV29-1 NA TGCAGCGTTGGCCGGGGTTCCATGAACACTGAAGCTTTCTTT CSVGRGSMNTEAFF
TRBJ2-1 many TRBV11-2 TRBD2 TGTGCCAGCACCCTTCCGGGACTAGCGGGAAATGAGCAGTTCTTC CASTLPGLAGNEQFF
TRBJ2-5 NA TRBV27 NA TGTGCCAGCAGTCCATTAACAGGGTCCCAGGGGACCCAGTACTTC CASSPLTGSQGTQYF
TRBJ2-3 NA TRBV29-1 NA TGCAGCGTTGACCTCGGGGCAGATACGCAGTATTTT CSVDLGADTQYF
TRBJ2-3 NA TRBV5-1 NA TGCGCCAGCAGCTTGGGCCCCCAAACAGATACGCAGTATTTT CASSLGPQTDTQYF
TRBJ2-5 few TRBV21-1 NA TGTGCCAGCAGTATCGGCCAAGAGACCCAGTACTTC CASSIGQETQYF
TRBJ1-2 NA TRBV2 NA TGTGCCAGCAGTGCCGAGCCGGTAGGCTATGGCTACACCTTC CASSAEPVGYGYTF
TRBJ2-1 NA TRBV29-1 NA TGCAGCGTTCGTCCTAGGGCGAATGAGCAGTTCTTC CSVRPRANEQFF
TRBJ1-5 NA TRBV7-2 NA TGTGCCAGCACGCGAGGGCAGTCCGGGAATCAGCCCCAGCATTTT CASTRGQSGNQPQHF
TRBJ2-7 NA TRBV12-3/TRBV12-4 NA TGTGCCAGCAGTTTGCAGGGCGGGATATCCTACGAGCAGTACTTC CASSLQGGISYEQYF
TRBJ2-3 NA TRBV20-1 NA TGCAGTGCTACCCCCGGGACTGGGCTCACAGATACGCAGTATTTT CSATPGTGLTDTQYF
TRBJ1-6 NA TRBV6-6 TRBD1 TGTGCCAGCAGTGGGACAGGGAATTCACCCCTCCACTTT CASSGTGNSPLHF
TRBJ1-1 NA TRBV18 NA TGTGCCAGCGGGGCGGGGATGAACACTGAAGCTTTCTTT CASGAGMNTEAFF
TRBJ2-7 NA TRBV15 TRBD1 TGTGCCACCAGCAGAGATAGGGGACAGGGTATATCGTACGAGCAGTACTTC CATSRDRGQGISYEQYF
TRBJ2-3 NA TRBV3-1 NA TGTGCCAGCAGCCAAGGGGACCGGCGGGGAGATACGCAGTATTTT CASSQGDRRGDTQYF
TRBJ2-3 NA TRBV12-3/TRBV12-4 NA TGTGCCAGCAGTTTAGTTTGGGTCACAGATACGCAGTATTTT CASSLVWVTDTQYF
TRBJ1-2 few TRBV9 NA TGTGCCAGCAGTTCTCCGGGGCCTGACACGATAGAAAATCCGGACTATGGCTACACCTTC CASSSPGPDTIENPDYGYTF
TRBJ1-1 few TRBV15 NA TGTGCCACCAGCAGAGATCCGAACACTGAAGCTTTCTTT CATSRDPNTEAFF
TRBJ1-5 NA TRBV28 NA TGTGCCAGCAGTTTAAGGACCAGCAGGCAGCCCCAGCATTTT CASSLRTSRQPQHF
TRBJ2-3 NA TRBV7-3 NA TGTGCCAGCAGCTTAAGTCTAGTAGCAGGAGATACGCAGTATTTT CASSLSLVAGDTQYF
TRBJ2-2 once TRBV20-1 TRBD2 TGCAGTGCTAGAGCACCGGGACTAGCGGGAGTAAGGGGGGAGCTGTTTTTT CSARAPGLAGVRGELFF